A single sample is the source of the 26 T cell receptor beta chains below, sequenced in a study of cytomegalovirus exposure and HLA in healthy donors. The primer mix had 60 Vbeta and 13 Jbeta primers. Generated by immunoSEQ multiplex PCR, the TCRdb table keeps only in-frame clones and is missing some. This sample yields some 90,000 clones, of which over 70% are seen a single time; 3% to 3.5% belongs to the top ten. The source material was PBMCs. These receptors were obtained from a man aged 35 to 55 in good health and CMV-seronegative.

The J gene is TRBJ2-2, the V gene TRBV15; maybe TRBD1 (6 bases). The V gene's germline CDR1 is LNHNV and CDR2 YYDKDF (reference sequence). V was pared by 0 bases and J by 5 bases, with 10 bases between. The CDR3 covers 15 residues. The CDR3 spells CATSRDLQGTGELFF. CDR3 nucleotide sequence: TGTGCCACCAGCAGAGATCTCCAGGGGACCGGGGAGCTGTTTTTT.

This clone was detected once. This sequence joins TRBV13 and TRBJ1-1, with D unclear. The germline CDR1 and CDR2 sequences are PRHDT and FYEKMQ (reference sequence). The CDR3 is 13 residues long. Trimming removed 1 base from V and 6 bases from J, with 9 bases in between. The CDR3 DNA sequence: TGTGCCAGCAGCTTAGTAGGAGGGTCTGAAGCTTTCTTT. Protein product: CASSLVGGSEAFF.

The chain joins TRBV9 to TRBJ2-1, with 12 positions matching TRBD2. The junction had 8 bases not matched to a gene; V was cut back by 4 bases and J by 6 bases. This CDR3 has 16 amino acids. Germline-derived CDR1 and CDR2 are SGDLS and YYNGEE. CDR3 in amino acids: CASSSRTSGVANEQFF. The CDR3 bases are TGTGCCAGCAGCTCAAGGACTAGCGGGGTGGCCAATGAGCAGTTCTTC.

CDR3 coding DNA: TGCGCCAGCAGCTTGGGGGGCCCCGGCAATCAGCCCCAGCATTTT. It encodes CASSLGGPGNQPQHF. The gene calls are TRBV5-1 and TRBJ1-5; perhaps TRBD1 as D (5 bases). The V end was cut by 0 bases, the J end by 2 bases, with 9 bases between. The CDR3 is 15 residues long. Germline V gives CDR1 SGHRS, CDR2 YFSETQ.

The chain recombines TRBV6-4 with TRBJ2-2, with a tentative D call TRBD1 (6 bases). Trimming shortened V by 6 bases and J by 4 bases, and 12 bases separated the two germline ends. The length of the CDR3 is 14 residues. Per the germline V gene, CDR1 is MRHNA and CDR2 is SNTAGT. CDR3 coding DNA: TGTGCCAGCAGAAGGGAAGGGGGCACCGGGGAGCTGTTTTTT. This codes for CASRREGGTGELFF.

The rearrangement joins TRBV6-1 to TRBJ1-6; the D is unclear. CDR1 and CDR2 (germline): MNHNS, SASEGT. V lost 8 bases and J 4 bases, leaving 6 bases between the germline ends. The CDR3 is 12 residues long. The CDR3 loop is CASSQYNSPLHF. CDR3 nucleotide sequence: TGTGCCAGCTCACAATATAATTCACCCCTCCACTTT.

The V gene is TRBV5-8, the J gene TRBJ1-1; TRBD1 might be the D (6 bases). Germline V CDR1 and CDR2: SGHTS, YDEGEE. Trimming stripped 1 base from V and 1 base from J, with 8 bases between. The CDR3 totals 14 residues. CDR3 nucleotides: TGTGCCAGCAGCTTGATGGGACAGAACACTGAAGCTTTCTTT. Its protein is CASSLMGQNTEAFF.

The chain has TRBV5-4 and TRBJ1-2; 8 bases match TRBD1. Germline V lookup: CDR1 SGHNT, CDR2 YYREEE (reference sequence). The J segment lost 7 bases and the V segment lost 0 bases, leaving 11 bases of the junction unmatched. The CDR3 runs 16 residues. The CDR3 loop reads CASSLERGQGAGGYTF. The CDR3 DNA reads TGTGCCAGCAGCTTGGAAAGGGGCCAGGGGGCGGGTGGCTACACCTTC.

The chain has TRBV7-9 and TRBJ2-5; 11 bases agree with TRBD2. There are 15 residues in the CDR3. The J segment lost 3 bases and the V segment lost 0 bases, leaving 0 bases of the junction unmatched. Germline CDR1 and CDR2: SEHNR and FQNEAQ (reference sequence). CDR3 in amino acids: CASSLATSGEETQYF. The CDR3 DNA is TGTGCCAGCAGCTTAGCGACTAGCGGGGAAGAGACCCAGTACTTC.

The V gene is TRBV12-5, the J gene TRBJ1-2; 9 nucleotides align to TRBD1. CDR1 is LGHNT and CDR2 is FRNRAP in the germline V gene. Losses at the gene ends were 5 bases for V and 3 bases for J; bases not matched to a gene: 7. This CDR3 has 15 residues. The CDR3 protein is CASGPTGGRDYGYTF. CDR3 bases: TGTGCTAGTGGTCCGACAGGGGGGAGGGACTATGGCTACACCTTC.

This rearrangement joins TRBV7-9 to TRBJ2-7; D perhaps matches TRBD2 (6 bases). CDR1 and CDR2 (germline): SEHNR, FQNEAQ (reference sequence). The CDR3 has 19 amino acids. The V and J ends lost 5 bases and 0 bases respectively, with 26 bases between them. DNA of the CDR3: TGTGCCAGCAGCCCTCTATCACTCGTGGAGGGGTCCCACTCCTACGAGCAGTACTTC. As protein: CASSPLSLVEGSHSYEQYF.

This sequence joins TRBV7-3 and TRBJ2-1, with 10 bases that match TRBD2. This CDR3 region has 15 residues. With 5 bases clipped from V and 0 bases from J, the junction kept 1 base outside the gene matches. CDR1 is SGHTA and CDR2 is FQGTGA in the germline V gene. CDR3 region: CASSRLAGSYNEQFF. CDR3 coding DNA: TGTGCCAGCAGCCGACTAGCGGGCTCCTACAATGAGCAGTTCTTC.

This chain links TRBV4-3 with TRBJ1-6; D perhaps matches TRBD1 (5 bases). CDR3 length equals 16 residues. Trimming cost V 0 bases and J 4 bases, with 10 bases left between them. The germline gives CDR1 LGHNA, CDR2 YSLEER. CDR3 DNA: TGCGCCAGCAGCCAAGAGAGAGGACATTATAATTCACCCCTCCACTTT. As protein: CASSQERGHYNSPLHF.

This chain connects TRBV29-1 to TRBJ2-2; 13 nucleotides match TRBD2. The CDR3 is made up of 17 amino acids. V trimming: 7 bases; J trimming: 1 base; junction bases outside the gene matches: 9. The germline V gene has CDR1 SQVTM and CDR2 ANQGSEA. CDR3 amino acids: CSATGLAGALNTGELFF. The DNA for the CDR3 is TGCAGCGCAACCGGACTAGCGGGGGCCTTGAACACCGGGGAGCTGTTTTTT.

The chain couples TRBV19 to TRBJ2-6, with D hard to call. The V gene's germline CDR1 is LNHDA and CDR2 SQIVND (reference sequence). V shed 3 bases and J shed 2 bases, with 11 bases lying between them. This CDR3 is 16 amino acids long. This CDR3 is CASSINPWPGANVLTF. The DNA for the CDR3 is TGTGCCAGTAGTATCAATCCATGGCCTGGGGCCAACGTCCTGACTTTC. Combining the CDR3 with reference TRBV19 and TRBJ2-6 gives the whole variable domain DGGITQSPKYLFRKEGQNVTLSCEQNLNHDAMYWYRQDPGQGLRLIYYSQIVNDFQKGDIAEGYSVSREKKESFPLTVTSAQKNPTAFYLCASSINPWPGANVLTFGAGSRLTVL.

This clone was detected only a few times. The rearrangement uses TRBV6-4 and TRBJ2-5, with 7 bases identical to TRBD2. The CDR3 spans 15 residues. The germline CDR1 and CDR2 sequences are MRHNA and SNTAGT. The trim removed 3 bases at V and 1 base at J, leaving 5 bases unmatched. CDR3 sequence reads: CASSEGGGSQETQYF. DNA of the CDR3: TGTGCCAGCAGTGAGGGCGGGGGATCCCAAGAGACCCAGTACTTC.

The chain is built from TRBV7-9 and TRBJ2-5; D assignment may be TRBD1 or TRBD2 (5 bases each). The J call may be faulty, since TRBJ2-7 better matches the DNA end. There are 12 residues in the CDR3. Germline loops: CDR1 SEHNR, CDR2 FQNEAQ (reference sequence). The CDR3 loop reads CASSRGDYEQYF. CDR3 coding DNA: TGTGCCAGCAGCCGAGGGGACTACGAGCAGTACTTC.

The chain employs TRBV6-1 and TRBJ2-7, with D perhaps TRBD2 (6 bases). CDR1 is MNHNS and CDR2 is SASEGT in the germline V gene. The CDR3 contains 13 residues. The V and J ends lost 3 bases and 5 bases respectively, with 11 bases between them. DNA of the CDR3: TGTGCCAGCAGTGAGGAGGGTATCCACGAGCAGTACTTC. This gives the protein CASSEEGIHEQYF.

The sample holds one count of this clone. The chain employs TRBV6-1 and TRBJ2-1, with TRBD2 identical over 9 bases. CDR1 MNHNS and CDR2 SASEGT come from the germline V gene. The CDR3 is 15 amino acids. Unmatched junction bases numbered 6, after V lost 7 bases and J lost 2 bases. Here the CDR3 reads CASTRLAGTYNEQFF. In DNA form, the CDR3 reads TGTGCCAGCACTCGGCTAGCGGGGACCTACAATGAGCAGTTCTTC.

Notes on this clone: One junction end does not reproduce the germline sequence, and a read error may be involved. CDR3 in DNA: TGTGTCAGTAGTTCTAGCGGGGGGGCGAATGAGCAGTTCTTC. Translated, it gives CVSSSSGGANEQFF. The chain uses TRBV19 and TRBJ2-1; 12 positions agree with TRBD2. The germline V gene encodes CDR1 LNHDA and CDR2 SQIVND (reference sequence). This CDR3 is 14 amino acids long.

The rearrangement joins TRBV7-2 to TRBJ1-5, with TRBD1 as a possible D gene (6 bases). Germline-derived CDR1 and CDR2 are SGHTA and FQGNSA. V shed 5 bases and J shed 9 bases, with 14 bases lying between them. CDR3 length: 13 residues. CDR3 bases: TGTGCCAGCAGCAGTGGGGGCGCGGGGCCCCAGCATTTT. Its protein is CASSSGGAGPQHF.

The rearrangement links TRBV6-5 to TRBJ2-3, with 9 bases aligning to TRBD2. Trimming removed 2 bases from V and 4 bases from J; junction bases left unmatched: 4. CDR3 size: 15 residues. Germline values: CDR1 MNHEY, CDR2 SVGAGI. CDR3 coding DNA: TGTGCCAGCAGTTACGCGGGACTAGCCCCAGATACGCAGTATTTT. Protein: CASSYAGLAPDTQYF.

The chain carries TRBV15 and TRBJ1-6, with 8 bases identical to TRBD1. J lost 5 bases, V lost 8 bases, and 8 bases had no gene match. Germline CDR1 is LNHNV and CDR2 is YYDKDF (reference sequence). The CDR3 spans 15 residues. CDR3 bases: TGTGCCACCGGGCCGAGGGACAGGAATAATTCACCCCTCCACTTT. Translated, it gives CATGPRDRNNSPLHF. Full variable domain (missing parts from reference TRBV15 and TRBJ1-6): DAMVIQNPRYQVTQFGKPVTLSCSQTLNHNVMYWYQQKSSQAPKLLFHYYDKDFNNEADTPDNFQSRRPNTSFCFLDIRSPGLGDTAMYLCATGPRDRNNSPLHFGNGTRLTVT.

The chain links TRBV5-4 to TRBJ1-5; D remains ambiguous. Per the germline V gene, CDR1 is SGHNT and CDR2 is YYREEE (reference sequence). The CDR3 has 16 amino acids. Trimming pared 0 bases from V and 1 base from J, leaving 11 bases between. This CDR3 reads CASSLATEKSNQPQHF. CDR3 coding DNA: TGTGCCAGCAGCTTGGCTACCGAAAAAAGCAATCAGCCCCAGCATTTT.

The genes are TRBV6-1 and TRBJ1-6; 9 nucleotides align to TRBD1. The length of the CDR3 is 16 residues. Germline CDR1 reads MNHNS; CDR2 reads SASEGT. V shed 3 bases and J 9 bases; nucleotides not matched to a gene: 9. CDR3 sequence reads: CASSDRDRVSVSPLHF. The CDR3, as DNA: TGTGCCAGCAGTGACCGGGACAGGGTGTCAGTTTCACCCCTCCACTTT.

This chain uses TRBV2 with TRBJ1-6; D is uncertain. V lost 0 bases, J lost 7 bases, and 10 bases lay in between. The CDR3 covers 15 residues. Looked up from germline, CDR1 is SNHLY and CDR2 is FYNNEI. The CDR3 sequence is CASSEAAGLNSPLHF. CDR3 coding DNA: TGTGCCAGCAGTGAAGCGGCGGGATTAAATTCACCCCTCCACTTT.